The T cell receptor (beta chain) under discussion was sequenced for a study of blood T cell repertoires in COVID-19. Produced via immunoSEQ multiplex PCR; TCRdb's table is partial and in-frame only. The sample consists of about 270,000 clones, roughly 88% of them appearing once. The CDR3 runs 13 residues. Trimming took 6 bases from V and 6 from J; bases not matched to a gene: 6. Germline V gene lookup returns CDR1 SGDLS and CDR2 YYNGEE. J is TRBJ2-4 and V is TRBV9; 7 bases agree with TRBD1. The receptor was isolated from a woman aged 25 to 39 who had recovered from COVID-19. The sequenced sample consisted of PBMCs or T cells enriched from blood (not recorded which). The CDR3 DNA is TGTGCCAGCAACCCAGGGGGTTCAAACATTCAGTACTTC. This translates into CASNPGGSNIQYF.